What follows describes a single T cell receptor (beta chain). Its antigen is undetermined. The data stem from a study of cytotoxic CD8 clonotypes in ibrutinib-treated CLL. The CDR3 loop spans 11 amino acids. Between the trimmed V and J ends, which lost 7 bases and 5 bases, there was a span of 8 bases. Germline loops: CDR1 MNHEY, CDR2 SMNVEV (reference sequence). The protocol was immunoSEQ multiplex PCR, while the TCRdb copy is restricted to in-frame clones and leaves out a portion. The sample includes about 330,000 clones, 67% of them seen just once. Whole-study results and caveats: The clonality went up when patients responded to ibrutinib and dropped back toward baseline at progression. Public clonotypes, an uncommon group, contracted or remained stable on treatment.

The specimen comprised PBMCs, sampled after 36 months of ibrutinib treatment. The genes are TRBV27 and TRBJ2-5; D gene ambiguous. This receptor was obtained from a human donor with chronic lymphocytic leukemia. CDR3 in amino acids: CASTLGETQYF. CDR3 DNA: TGTGCCAGCACCTTGGGGGAGACCCAGTACTTC.